Below are 18 T cell receptor beta chains sequenced from a single sample in a study of blood T cell repertoires in COVID-19. Using immunoSEQ multiplex PCR, the repertoire was profiled, and TCRdb retains in-frame clones only, with some absent. The sample includes 350,000 to 450,000 clones, roughly 92% of them seen just once. The sequencing input was PBMCs or T cells enriched from blood (not recorded which). These receptors all come from a woman between 40 and 50 years old who had been exposed to COVID-19.

This rearrangement joins TRBV11-2 to TRBJ1-4; tentative D call: TRBD1 (6 bases). This CDR3 has 16 amino acids. V dropped 4 bases and J dropped 0 bases, with 12 bases sitting between them. The V gene's germline CDR1 is SGHAT and CDR2 FQNNGV. CDR3 bases: TGTGCCAGCAGCTCTGACTACAGGGCAACTAATGAAAAACTGTTTTTT. Its protein is CASSSDYRATNEKLFF.

The rearrangement uses TRBV5-6 and TRBJ2-7, with 9 bases aligning to TRBD2. V was clipped by 1 base and J by 4 bases; unmatched bases: 3. The length of the CDR3 is 14 residues. CDR1 is SGHDT, CDR2 YYEEEE, per germline. CDR3 sequence: CASSLPGLAYEQYF. CDR3 sequence (DNA): TGTGCCAGCAGCTTGCCGGGACTAGCTTACGAGCAGTACTTC.

This chain joins TRBV5-4 and TRBJ2-1; TRBD2 might be the D (5 bases). The germline V gene has CDR1 SGHNT and CDR2 YYREEE (reference sequence). V lost 0 bases and J lost 1, with 8 bases in between. The CDR3 spans 15 residues. The CDR3 DNA reads TGTGCCAGCAGCTTGGTTGGGAGATCCTACAATGAGCAGTTCTTC. It is translated as CASSLVGRSYNEQFF.

V and J are TRBV10-1 and TRBJ2-1; D perhaps matches TRBD2 (5 bases). V dropped 5 bases and J dropped 9 bases, with 17 bases sitting between them. The germline V gene has CDR1 WNHNN and CDR2 SYGVQD (reference sequence). The CDR3 runs to 14 residues. The CDR3 DNA sequence: TGCGCCAGCAGTAGGGCTAGCCTGTACGCTGAGCAGTTCTTC. Protein: CASSRASLYAEQFF.

V is TRBV11-2 and J is TRBJ1-1; perhaps TRBD1 as D (6 bases). The germline gives CDR1 SGHAT, CDR2 FQNNGV. Trimming cost V 5 bases and J 4 bases, with 20 bases left between them. This CDR3 region has 16 residues. The CDR3 DNA is TGTGCCAGCAGCCCTCTACAGGGAATGGGAAGCACTGAAGCTTTCTTT. It encodes CASSPLQGMGSTEAFF.

This chain links TRBV7-2 with TRBJ1-5, with D possibly TRBD1 on 6 matching bases. The CDR3 runs 17 residues. In germline, CDR1 is SGHTA, CDR2 FQGNSA. V was trimmed by 8 bases and J by 3 bases, leaving 23 bases between them. The CDR3 reads CASGSGAGRGNNQPQHF. In DNA form, the CDR3 reads TGTGCCAGCGGCTCAGGGGCAGGGAGGGGAAACAATCAGCCCCAGCATTTT. The whole variable domain, filled in from reference TRBV7-2 and TRBJ1-5, reads GAGVSQSPSNKVTEKGKDVELRCDPISGHTALYWYRQSLGQGLEFLIYFQGNSAPDKSGLPSDRFSAERTGGSVSTLTIQRTQQEDSAVYLCASGSGAGRGNNQPQHFGDGTRLSIL.

CDR3 DNA sequence: TGTGCCACCAGTGACACCAGGAGGGCCCACAATGAGCAGTTCTTC. Its protein is CATSDTRRAHNEQFF. The chain employs TRBV24-1 and TRBJ2-1; a possible D gene is TRBD2 (6 bases). The V gene's germline CDR1 is KGHDR and CDR2 SFDVKD. The CDR3 is 15 amino acids. V was clipped by 4 bases and J by 5 bases, with 14 bases between them.

The CDR3 nucleotides are TGTGCCAGCAGTTACCCCCCAACAGGGAGGGTTACTCAGCCCCAGCATTTT. As protein: CASSYPPTGRVTQPQHF. This chain links TRBV6-2 or TRBV6-3 with TRBJ1-5, with D maybe TRBD1 (6 bases). Trimming took off 2 bases at V and 6 bases at J, with 20 bases between the two ends. The CDR3 is made up of 17 amino acids. CDR1 and CDR2 (germline): MNHEY, SVGEGT.

This clone was counted once. The chain joins TRBV18 to TRBJ1-4, with a weak D call TRBD1 (5 bases). Trimming left V 4 bases short and J 5 bases short, with 11 bases between. CDR1 is KGHSH, CDR2 LQKENI, per germline. There are 14 residues in the CDR3. The CDR3 bases are TGTGCCAGCTCACAAGCCGGGGGAAATGAAAAACTGTTTTTT. It is translated as CASSQAGGNEKLFF. Looking up the rest from reference TRBV18 and TRBJ1-4 gives the full variable domain: NAGVMQNPRHLVRRRGQEARLRCSPMKGHSHVYWYRQLPEEGLKFMVYLQKENIIDESGMPKERFSAEFPKEGPSILRIQQVVRGDSAAYFCASSQAGGNEKLFFGSGTQLSVL.

J is TRBJ1-1 and V is TRBV6-2 or TRBV6-3; no firm D call. Trimming cost V 6 bases and J 0 bases, with 11 bases left between them. This CDR3 is 14 amino acids long. Germline V gives CDR1 MNHEY, CDR2 SVGEGT. CDR3 region: CASSLPRVNTEAFF. Written as DNA, the CDR3 is TGTGCCAGCAGCCTCCCGCGGGTGAACACTGAAGCTTTCTTT.

The genes are TRBV7-2 and TRBJ2-7, with 10 bases identical to TRBD2. This CDR3 is 17 amino acids long. The V and J ends lost 1 base and 1 base, in that order; junction bases with no gene match: 7. CDR1 is SGHTA, CDR2 FQGNSA, per germline. The CDR3 reads CASSLGTSGAASYEQYF. In nucleotides, the CDR3 is TGTGCCAGCAGCTTAGGCACTAGCGGGGCTGCATCCTACGAGCAGTACTTC.

The rearrangement joins TRBV7-6 to TRBJ1-1; 10 bases line up with TRBD1. Looked up from germline, CDR1 is SGHVS and CDR2 is FNYEAQ. With V trimmed by 0 bases and J by 0 bases, 7 bases remained unmatched. CDR3 length equals 18 residues. The CDR3 loop is CASSLASGTGALNTEAFF. The CDR3 DNA sequence: TGTGCCAGCAGCTTAGCATCGGGGACAGGGGCCCTGAACACTGAAGCTTTCTTT.

The rearrangement links TRBV6-1 to TRBJ1-2; TRBD1 matches at 8 bases. V trimming: 6 bases; J trimming: 10 bases; junction bases outside the gene matches: 13. This CDR3 spans 14 amino acids. The germline CDR1 and CDR2 sequences are MNHNS and SASEGT. Here the CDR3 DNA reads TGTGCCAGCAGCCTTAACGACAGGGGTAAAAACTACACCTTC. Translated: CASSLNDRGKNYTF.

The chain combines TRBV11-3 with TRBJ1-1; D gene uncertain. Between the trimmed V and J ends, which lost 5 bases and 4 bases, there was a span of 20 bases. CDR1 SGHNT and CDR2 YENEEA come from the germline V gene. The CDR3 length is 16 residues. The CDR3 region has the DNA TGTGCCAGCAGCCCATTTATCACCCGGGGTGGCACTGAAGCTTTCTTT. Translating gives CASSPFITRGGTEAFF.

The chain uses TRBV5-8 and TRBJ2-3; tentatively, D is TRBD2 (5 bases). CDR1 and CDR2 from the germline V gene are SGHTS and YDEGEE. V lost 5 bases and J 4 bases, leaving 11 bases between the germline ends. This CDR3 spans 13 amino acids. The CDR3 is CASRYTSADTQYF. As DNA, the CDR3 is TGTGCCAGCAGGTATACTAGTGCAGATACGCAGTATTTT.

The rearrangement links TRBV6-5 to TRBJ1-2; 7 bases match TRBD1. V dropped 8 bases and J dropped 1; count of bases not matched to a gene: 7. In germline, CDR1 is MNHEY, CDR2 SVGAGI. This CDR3 contains 14 residues. The CDR3 is CASWGQTHNYGYTF. Written as DNA, the CDR3 is TGTGCCAGCTGGGGACAGACCCATAACTATGGCTACACCTTC.

The chain recombines TRBV3-1 (or the pseudogene TRBV3-2) with TRBJ2-3; maybe TRBD1 (6 bases). The V gene lost 0 bases and the J gene lost 0 bases, with 10 bases spanning the gap. Germline V gene lookup returns CDR1 LGHDT and CDR2 YNNKEL (reference sequence). This CDR3 has 16 amino acids. CDR3 sequence reads: CASSQEGGWSTDTQYF. The CDR3 DNA reads as TGTGCCAGCAGCCAAGAAGGGGGTTGGAGCACAGATACGCAGTATTTT.

The V and J genes are TRBV4-1 and TRBJ2-4; TRBD2 matches at 9 bases. This CDR3 has 16 residues. In germline, CDR1 is MGHRA, CDR2 YSYEKL. The junction had 10 bases not matched to a gene; V was cut back by 2 bases and J by 8 bases. CDR3 bases: TGCGCCAGCAGCCAATCCCCTAGCGGGACTCAATACATTCAGTACTTC. Protein sequence: CASSQSPSGTQYIQYF.